These 10 T cell receptor beta chains share one sample of origin, sequenced in a study of cytomegalovirus exposure and HLA in healthy donors listed by TCRdb under 2017. The receptor library was made with the immunoSEQ multiplex PCR assay. A mixture of 60 forward primers for TCR Vbeta segments and 13 reverse primers for TCR Jbeta segments was used in the multiplex PCR. The source is immuneACCESS, and TCRdb retained only in-frame sequences with V and J called. Part of the clones is not carried over; for the studies checked, unresolved V genes explain less than half of this, and the remainder is unexplained. Here the sample has fewer than 250,000 clones; about three quarters occur a single time. The top ten clones comprise approximately 1.1% of the sample. The specimen was PBMCs. All receptors come from a woman aged 40 to 49 in good health and CMV-seronegative.

The chain recombines TRBV29-1 with TRBJ2-1; TRBD1 matches at 7 bases. Trimming took 1 base from V and 1 from J; bases not matched to a gene: 10. CDR1 SQVTM and CDR2 ANQGSEA come from the germline V gene. This CDR3 has 17 residues. The CDR3 is CSVEGPGTVLSYNEQFF. In nucleotides, the CDR3 is TGCAGCGTTGAAGGCCCCGGGACAGTCTTATCCTACAATGAGCAGTTCTTC.

The chain carries TRBV25-1 and TRBJ2-1; the match to TRBD2 covers 7 bases. Germline CDR1 MGHDK, CDR2 SYGVNS. The CDR3 is 14 residues long. V lost 10 bases, J lost 4 bases, and 10 bases stayed unmatched. The CDR3 loop reads CATSGLEGYNEQFF. The CDR3 DNA follows: TGTGCCACCTCCGGACTAGAGGGGTACAATGAGCAGTTCTTC.

The chain links TRBV9 to TRBJ2-1; D may be TRBD1 (6 bases). V was shortened by 3 bases and J by 5 bases, with 9 bases between the two germline ends. CDR1 and CDR2 (germline): SGDLS, YYNGEE. The CDR3 consists of 13 residues. This CDR3 reads CASSAWDNNEQFF. The CDR3 DNA follows: TGTGCCAGCAGCGCCTGGGACAACAATGAGCAGTTCTTC.

V and J are TRBV9 and TRBJ2-3, with TRBD2 as a possible D gene (6 bases). The CDR3 is 15 amino acids. CDR1 is SGDLS, CDR2 YYNGEE, per germline. V gave up 4 bases and J gave up 2 bases, with 14 bases separating them. The CDR3 nucleotides read TGTGCCAGCAGCCTAGGGGAGGCAGACACAGATACGCAGTATTTT. Translated, it gives CASSLGEADTDTQYF. The entire variable domain, with the rest obtained from reference TRBV9 and TRBJ2-3, is as follows: DSGVTQTPKHLITATGQRVTLRCSPRSGDLSVYWYQQSLDQGLQFLIQYYNGEERAKGNILERFSAQQFPDLHSELNLSSLELGDSALYFCASSLGEADTDTQYFGPGTRLTVL.

This chain connects TRBV5-6 to TRBJ2-4, with 7 bases aligning to TRBD1. Looked up from germline, CDR1 is SGHDT and CDR2 is YYEEEE. V trimming: 1 base; J trimming: 3 bases; junction bases outside the gene matches: 10. The CDR3 runs 17 residues. The CDR3 reads CASSLLTGKFGKNIQYF. CDR3 nucleotide sequence: TGTGCCAGCAGCTTGTTGACAGGGAAATTCGGCAAAAACATTCAGTACTTC.

The genes are TRBV5-4 and TRBJ2-1, with TRBD2 identical over 7 bases. The CDR3 length is 14 residues. Germline trimming cut 4 bases from V and 1 base from J; bases unmatched to any gene: 2. Per germline, CDR1 SGHNT and CDR2 YYREEE (reference sequence). Written as DNA, the CDR3 is TGTGCCAGCAGCATTAGCGGGTCCTACAATGAGCAGTTCTTC. This encodes CASSISGSYNEQFF.

The chain is built from TRBV18 and TRBJ2-5, with TRBD2 matching over 9 bases. CDR1 is KGHSH and CDR2 is LQKENI in the germline V gene. Trimming took 3 bases from V and 5 from J; bases not matched to a gene: 7. This CDR3 contains 15 residues. CDR3 residues: CASSPLAGTDETQYF. The DNA of the CDR3 is TGTGCCAGCTCACCTCTAGCGGGAACGGATGAGACCCAGTACTTC.

The V call is TRBV9, the J call TRBJ2-1; possibly TRBD2 for D (6 bases). The V and J ends lost 0 bases and 10 bases respectively, with 17 bases between them. CDR1 SGDLS and CDR2 YYNGEE come from the germline V gene. The CDR3 has 15 residues. The CDR3 nucleotides read TGTGCCAGCAGCGTAGCGGGAGCCCCTCGGGGGGAGCAGTTCTTC. This sequence encodes CASSVAGAPRGEQFF.

The chain couples TRBV20-1 to TRBJ2-3; D is ambiguous. Looked up from germline, CDR1 is DFQATT and CDR2 is SNEGSKA (reference sequence). V was pared by 4 bases and J by 5 bases, with 7 bases between. The CDR3 has 11 amino acids. The CDR3 DNA follows: TGCAGTGCTATTACGGTAGATACGCAGTATTTT. Amino acids: CSAITVDTQYF.

The gene calls are TRBV5-1 and TRBJ2-5, with TRBD1 identical over 7 bases. Germline lookup yields CDR1 SGHRS and CDR2 YFSETQ. This CDR3 comprises 15 residues. V lost 5 bases, J lost 3 bases, and 10 bases stayed unmatched. The CDR3 protein is CASSSRPDREETQYF. Written as DNA, the CDR3 is TGCGCCAGCAGTTCGCGCCCAGACAGGGAAGAGACCCAGTACTTC.